Listed here are 23 T cell receptor beta chains from one sample, sequenced in a study of monozygotic twins with cystic fibrosis. Some clones are missing from TCRdb's copy, which holds only in-frame ones; the method was immunoSEQ multiplex PCR. The table shows approximately 14,000 clones, with roughly nine tenths occurring only once. The source material was blood. All receptors come from a boy between 10 and 17 years old with cystic fibrosis.

The V gene is TRBV7-6, the J gene TRBJ1-2; 9 bases map to TRBD1. CDR1 and CDR2 from the germline V gene are SGHVS and FNYEAQ. J lost 3 bases, V lost 2 bases, and 10 bases had no gene match. CDR3 length equals 17 residues. The chain's CDR3 is CASSLFRGQGIDYGYTF. In nucleotides, the CDR3 is TGTGCCAGCAGCTTATTTAGGGGACAGGGCATTGACTATGGCTACACCTTC.

This clone has only one observation. The chain recombines TRBV28 with TRBJ2-1; D not resolved. Per germline, CDR1 MDHEN and CDR2 SYDVKM. The CDR3 covers 12 residues. V lost 6 bases and J lost 6, with 9 bases in between. The CDR3 here is CASSLLPNEQFF. For the CDR3, the DNA is TGTGCCAGCAGCCTCCTCCCCAATGAGCAGTTCTTC. Looking up the rest from reference TRBV28 and TRBJ2-1 gives the full variable domain: DVKVTQSSRYLVKRTGEKVFLECVQDMDHENMFWYRQDPGLGLRLIYFSYDVKMKEKGDIPEGYSVSREKKERFSLILESASTNQTSMYLCASSLLPNEQFFGPGTRLTVL.

The gene calls are TRBV10-3 and TRBJ2-5, with TRBD2 identical over 11 bases. The J segment lost 5 bases and the V segment lost 2 bases, leaving 10 bases of the junction unmatched. CDR3 length: 17 residues. The germline V gene encodes CDR1 ENHRY and CDR2 SYGVKD. The CDR3 sequence is CAISEVLVAGGPETQYF. DNA for the CDR3: TGTGCCATCAGTGAGGTGTTGGTAGCGGGGGGGCCCGAGACCCAGTACTTC.

The J gene is TRBJ1-1, the V gene TRBV10-1; the match to TRBD1 covers 10 bases. CDR1 is WNHNN and CDR2 is SYGVQD in the germline V gene (reference sequence). The CDR3 is 14 amino acids. Trimming took 5 bases from V and 8 from J; bases not matched to a gene: 8. The DNA of the CDR3 is TGCGCCAGCAGTAGCGGGGACAGGGGACGGGAAGCTTTCTTT. Residues: CASSSGDRGREAFF.

The genes are TRBV9 and TRBJ2-4, with 9 nucleotides matching TRBD1. J lost 8 bases, V lost 3 bases, and 9 bases had no gene match. This CDR3 region has 15 residues. Germline-derived CDR1 and CDR2 are SGDLS and YYNGEE. This chain's CDR3 is CASSAGQGLVYIQYF. The CDR3, as DNA: TGTGCCAGCAGCGCGGGACAGGGTTTAGTATACATTCAGTACTTC.

The V gene is TRBV27, the J gene TRBJ2-7; D not certain. This CDR3 is 13 amino acids long. V was pared by 10 bases and J by 0 bases, with 13 bases between. The germline V gene encodes CDR1 MNHEY and CDR2 SMNVEV (reference sequence). The CDR3 protein is CATAPRVSYEQYF. CDR3 nucleotides: TGTGCCACCGCGCCCAGAGTCTCCTACGAGCAGTACTTC.

This chain uses TRBV18 with TRBJ1-4; D is possibly TRBD1 (5 bases). This CDR3 comprises 14 residues. Germline V gene lookup returns CDR1 KGHSH and CDR2 LQKENI. V shed 1 base and J shed 3 bases, with 6 bases lying between them. The CDR3: CASSPQGSNEKLFF. The DNA of the CDR3 is TGTGCCAGCTCACCACAGGGGTCTAATGAAAAACTGTTTTTT.

V usage is TRBV5-4 and J usage is TRBJ2-1; D perhaps matches TRBD1 (5 bases). CDR1 is SGHNT and CDR2 is YYREEE in the germline V gene (reference sequence). With 5 bases removed from V and 0 bases from J, the gap between germline ends came to 18 bases. This CDR3 is 17 amino acids long. The CDR3 loop is CASRKTGGDPSYNEQFF. The CDR3 DNA is TGTGCCAGCAGAAAAACAGGCGGCGATCCCTCCTACAATGAGCAGTTCTTC.

The gene calls are TRBV10-3 and TRBJ2-2; 8 bases agree with TRBD2. The V gene end was trimmed by 5 bases and the J gene end by 2 bases; junction bases not matched to a gene: 10. Germline values: CDR1 ENHRY, CDR2 SYGVKD. This CDR3 spans 17 amino acids. The CDR3 DNA is TGTGCCATCAGTCCGACTAGCGTTAGAGTTAACACCGGGGAGCTGTTTTTT. It is translated as CAISPTSVRVNTGELFF.

The V call is TRBV30, the J call TRBJ2-5, with D possibly TRBD2 on 6 matching bases. The assigned J gene may be wrong: the sequence end matches TRBJ2-7 better. The V gene's germline CDR1 is GTSNPN and CDR2 SVGIG (reference sequence). The CDR3 runs 11 residues. The CDR3 reads CACGRGYEQYF. The CDR3 region has the DNA TGTGCCTGTGGCCGGGGGTACGAGCAGTACTTC.

This chain connects TRBV6-6 to TRBJ2-6; perhaps D is TRBD1 or TRBD2 (5 bases each). The CDR3 totals 14 residues. The germline V gene encodes CDR1 MNHNY and CDR2 SVGAGI (reference sequence). V was shortened by 9 bases and J by 1 base, with 10 bases between the two germline ends. The CDR3 region is CASHGGSGANVLTF. For the CDR3, the DNA is TGTGCCAGTCATGGGGGTTCTGGGGCCAACGTCCTGACTTTC.

This clone was counted once. The rearrangement links TRBV11-2 to TRBJ1-1; 9 nucleotides line up with TRBD1. The germline V gene encodes CDR1 SGHAT and CDR2 FQNNGV. The CDR3 covers 14 residues. Trimming at V came to 5 bases and at J to 10 bases, leaving 11 bases not matched to a gene. CDR3 residues: CASSPQGQGGGAFF. CDR3 nucleotide sequence: TGTGCCAGCAGCCCGCAGGGACAGGGAGGGGGAGCTTTCTTT.

The CDR3 DNA is TGTGCCAGCAGCGACCGGGACGACGCGAACACCGGGGAGCTGTTTTTT. It is translated as CASSDRDDANTGELFF. The chain carries TRBV7-9 and TRBJ2-2, with D perhaps being TRBD1 or TRBD2 (5 bases each). The CDR3 covers 16 residues. Trimming removed 5 bases at V and 0 bases at J, with 13 bases between. Germline loops: CDR1 SEHNR, CDR2 FQNEAQ (reference sequence).

This chain joins TRBV19 and TRBJ1-1; the D is unclear. The CDR3 is 12 residues long. V gave up 3 bases and J gave up 7 bases, with 9 bases separating them. Germline CDR1 LNHDA, CDR2 SQIVND (reference sequence). CDR3 amino acids: CASSMARSEAFF. The CDR3 DNA follows: TGTGCCAGTAGTATGGCCCGAAGTGAAGCTTTCTTT. The whole variable domain, remainder taken from reference TRBV19 and TRBJ1-1, is DGGITQSPKYLFRKEGQNVTLSCEQNLNHDAMYWYRQDPGQGLRLIYYSQIVNDFQKGDIAEGYSVSREKKESFPLTVTSAQKNPTAFYLCASSMARSEAFFGQGTRLTVV.

The V call is TRBV7-9, the J call TRBJ1-3; the D gene is possibly TRBD1 (5 bases). The CDR3 has 14 amino acids. CDR1 is SEHNR and CDR2 is FQNEAQ in the germline V gene (reference sequence). Trimming removed 5 bases at V and 3 bases at J, with 11 bases between. CDR3 DNA sequence: TGTGCCAGCAGCGCAGACAGTGTTGGAAACACCATATATTTT. The encoded protein is CASSADSVGNTIYF.

The CDR3 protein is CASSDSTTSGGYNEQFF. CDR3 coding DNA: TGTGCCAGCAGCGATAGCACGACTAGCGGGGGGTACAATGAGCAGTTCTTC. The chain is built from TRBV7-9 and TRBJ2-1; TRBD2 aligns across 13 bases. This CDR3 spans 17 amino acids. The V gene's germline CDR1 is SEHNR and CDR2 FQNEAQ (reference sequence). The V segment lost 5 bases and the J segment 4 bases; nucleotides outside the gene matches: 8.

The chain employs TRBV7-6 and TRBJ2-3; TRBD2 aligns across 10 bases. The V and J ends lost 7 bases and 5 bases, in that order; junction bases with no gene match: 9. CDR1 SGHVS and CDR2 FNYEAQ come from the germline V gene. The CDR3 runs 15 residues. The CDR3 loop reads CASTQRGGPGDTQYF. In DNA, the CDR3 is TGTGCCAGCACTCAGCGGGGGGGCCCGGGAGATACGCAGTATTTT.

The chain links TRBV6-5 to TRBJ2-3; D unclear. The length of the CDR3 is 11 residues. Trimming left V 6 bases short and J 2 bases short, with 3 bases between. CDR1 is MNHEY, CDR2 SVGAGI, per germline. Here the CDR3 reads CASRDTDTQYF. The CDR3 DNA sequence: TGTGCCAGCAGGGACACAGATACGCAGTATTTT.

The rearrangement uses TRBV10-3 and TRBJ1-6; D not certain. Deletions cut 10 bases from V and 0 bases from J, with 10 bases between. The CDR3 covers 14 residues. Germline CDR1 and CDR2: ENHRY and SYGVKD. CDR3 region: CASSGSSYNSPLHF. The CDR3 region has the DNA TGTGCCAGCTCAGGAAGCTCCTATAATTCACCCCTCCACTTT.

In this sample, this clone turned up once. The CDR3 sequence: CASSRGFGGNTIYF. In DNA form, the CDR3 reads TGCGCCAGCAGTCGGGGGTTTGGCGGAAACACCATATATTTT. This sequence joins TRBV5-1 and TRBJ1-3; possibly TRBD1 for D (5 bases). The germline gives CDR1 SGHRS, CDR2 YFSETQ. This CDR3 spans 14 amino acids. V lost 5 bases and J lost 4, with 13 bases in between. Variable domain in full (rest from reference TRBV5-1 and TRBJ1-3): KAGVTQTPRYLIKTRGQQVTLSCSPISGHRSVSWYQQTPGQGLQFLFEYFSETQRNKGNFPGRFSGRQFSNSRSEMNVSTLELGDSALYLCASSRGFGGNTIYFGEGSWLTVV.

This rearrangement joins TRBV9 to TRBJ1-1, with unresolved D. Germline loops: CDR1 SGDLS, CDR2 YYNGEE. With 0 bases removed from V and 3 bases from J, the gap between germline ends came to 15 bases. The CDR3 loop spans 16 amino acids. CDR3 coding DNA: TGTGCCAGCAGCGTAGGAGGCCGTTCGGCAGACACTGAAGCTTTCTTT. Protein: CASSVGGRSADTEAFF.

The rearrangement uses TRBV28 and TRBJ1-1; D not resolved. The V gene lost 10 bases and the J gene lost 5 bases, with 17 bases spanning the gap. CDR3 length: 13 amino acids. CDR1 and CDR2 from the germline V gene are MDHEN and SYDVKM. The DNA for the CDR3 is TGTGCCACCCATCGTGGGGAAGGGACTGAAGCTTTCTTT. Its protein product is CATHRGEGTEAFF.

The V gene is TRBV6-6, the J gene TRBJ1-5; 10 positions match TRBD1. The CDR3 has 16 residues. Germline V gives CDR1 MNHNY, CDR2 SVGAGI (reference sequence). V shed 6 bases and J 5 bases; nucleotides not matched to a gene: 10. CDR3 residues: CASRKPRQGADQPQHF. The CDR3 region has the DNA TGTGCCAGCAGGAAACCAAGACAGGGGGCGGATCAGCCCCAGCATTTT.